The 18 T cell receptor beta chains listed next were all sequenced from one sample in a study of blood T cell repertoires in COVID-19. Sequencing used immunoSEQ multiplex PCR; TCRdb keeps in-frame clones, though not all of them. The repertoire holds hundreds of thousands of clones, around 90% seen once, with around 6% in the top ten. The sample consisted of PBMCs or T cells enriched from blood (not recorded which). Receptors were obtained from a woman aged 30 to 39 with acute COVID-19.

The V gene is TRBV2, the J gene TRBJ1-4; tentative D call: TRBD1 (5 bases). The CDR3 consists of 15 residues. Trimming left V 6 bases short and J 0 bases short, with 11 bases between. CDR1 and CDR2 (germline): SNHLY, FYNNEI. The CDR3: CASSPTDTTNEKLFF. CDR3 in DNA: TGTGCCAGCAGCCCGACAGATACAACTAATGAAAAACTGTTTTTT.

Details on this clone: This probably arose from a read error, given a far larger clone one base away. The V and J genes are TRBV5-6 and TRBJ2-7; tentatively, D is TRBD1 (6 bases). V was clipped by 4 bases and J by 0 bases, with 8 bases between them. Germline V gene lookup returns CDR1 SGHDT and CDR2 YYEEEE. The CDR3 consists of 13 residues. CDR3: CASSPDSSYEQYF. The CDR3 coding sequence is TGTGCCAGCAGCCCGGACAGCTCCTACGAGCAGTACTTC.

This clone has only a few counts. The chain has TRBV15 and TRBJ2-7; 8 nucleotides match TRBD1. In germline, CDR1 is LNHNV, CDR2 YYDKDF (reference sequence). This CDR3 has 14 amino acids. Trimming at V came to 4 bases and at J to 3 bases, leaving 5 bases not matched to a gene. As DNA, the CDR3 is TGTGCCACCAGCATAGGACAGGGAGGCTACGAGCAGTACTTC. The encoded protein is CATSIGQGGYEQYF.

The chain carries TRBV2 and TRBJ2-7; TRBD2 might be the D (6 bases). Trimming cost V 4 bases and J 5 bases, with 15 bases left between them. CDR1 is SNHLY and CDR2 is FYNNEI in the germline V gene. CDR3 size: 14 residues. The DNA for the CDR3 is TGTGCCAGCAGTGGGGGAGGAGGGATCAACGAGCAGTACTTC. Translating gives CASSGGGGINEQYF.

The chain carries TRBV10-3 and TRBJ2-5; D possibly corresponds to TRBD2 (6 bases). Trimming took off 5 bases at V and 1 base at J, with 11 bases between the two ends. The V gene's germline CDR1 is ENHRY and CDR2 SYGVKD. CDR3 length: 14 amino acids. The CDR3 nucleotides are TGTGCCATCAGTTCCCCGACTAGCCAAGAGACCCAGTACTTC. Translated: CAISSPTSQETQYF.

The table lists this clone with a count of one. The chain couples TRBV19 to TRBJ1-6; 7 bases line up with TRBD1. Losses at the gene ends were 4 bases for V and 9 bases for J; bases not matched to a gene: 9. The CDR3 sequence is 15 residues long. Germline lookup yields CDR1 LNHDA and CDR2 SQIVND (reference sequence). The CDR3 bases are TGTGCCAGTAGTACCCTCGGGACAGCCGTTTCACCCCTCCACTTT. As protein: CASSTLGTAVSPLHF.

The chain links TRBV2 to TRBJ2-1; unclear D gene. V was shortened by 2 bases and J by 8 bases, with 10 bases between the two germline ends. This CDR3 spans 13 amino acids. The germline V gene encodes CDR1 SNHLY and CDR2 FYNNEI. CDR3 sequence reads: CASSELELDEQFF. CDR3 in DNA: TGTGCCAGCAGTGAATTGGAGCTCGATGAGCAGTTCTTC. The full variable domain, completed using reference TRBV2 and TRBJ2-1, is EPEVTQTPSHQVTQMGQEVILRCVPISNHLYFYWYRQILGQKVEFLVSFYNNEISEKSEIFDDQFSVERPDGSNFTLKIRSTKLEDSAMYFCASSELELDEQFFGPGTRLTVL.

The chain employs TRBV7-2 and TRBJ1-1; D is perhaps TRBD1 (6 bases). V was cut by 4 bases and J by 1 base, with 10 bases left in between. CDR1 and CDR2 from the germline V gene are SGHTA and FQGNSA. This CDR3 is built from 14 residues. CDR3 protein: CASSSSRGNTEAFF. The CDR3 DNA follows: TGTGCCAGCAGCTCCTCCAGGGGGAACACTGAAGCTTTCTTT.

V is TRBV5-1 and J is TRBJ2-1; 7 bases are shared with TRBD1. Germline-derived CDR1 and CDR2 are SGHRS and YFSETQ. With V trimmed by 4 bases and J by 4 bases, 8 bases remained unmatched. This CDR3 has 15 amino acids. CDR3 DNA: TGCGCCAGCAGCCCCGGAAGGACAGGATACAATGAGCAGTTCTTC. The encoded protein is CASSPGRTGYNEQFF.

J is TRBJ1-4 and V is TRBV11-1; 10 bases match TRBD1. Trimming removed 5 bases from V and 7 bases from J; junction bases left unmatched: 4. This CDR3 spans 14 amino acids. In germline, CDR1 is SGHAT, CDR2 FQDESV (reference sequence). CDR3 nucleotides: TGTGCCAGCAGCCCTCGGACAGGGGGTGAAAAACTGTTTTTT. This codes for CASSPRTGGEKLFF.

V gene TRBV2 combines with J gene TRBJ2-5; D is unresolved. The CDR3 length is 12 residues. Germline CDR1 is SNHLY and CDR2 is FYNNEI. Trimming left V 0 bases short and J 5 bases short, with 4 bases between. For the CDR3, the DNA is TGTGCCAGCAGTGAAGCGTATGAGACCCAGTACTTC. Translation gives CASSEAYETQYF. The full variable domain, in which reference TRBV2 and TRBJ2-5 provide the parts outside the CDR3, is EPEVTQTPSHQVTQMGQEVILRCVPISNHLYFYWYRQILGQKVEFLVSFYNNEISEKSEIFDDQFSVERPDGSNFTLKIRSTKLEDSAMYFCASSEAYETQYFGPGTRLLVL.

This chain links TRBV9 with TRBJ2-1; possible D gene TRBD1, 6 bases. V lost 0 bases and J lost 3, with 13 bases in between. Germline V CDR1 and CDR2: SGDLS, YYNGEE. The CDR3 totals 16 residues. The CDR3 region is CASSVEGRGFYNEQFF. CDR3 nucleotide sequence: TGTGCCAGCAGCGTAGAGGGCAGGGGATTCTACAATGAGCAGTTCTTC.

The chain recombines TRBV12-5 with TRBJ1-5, with TRBD1 identical over 11 bases. With V trimmed by 5 bases and J by 2 bases, 2 bases remained unmatched. Looked up from germline, CDR1 is LGHNT and CDR2 is FRNRAP. The length of the CDR3 is 15 residues. CDR3 sequence (DNA): TGTGCTAGTGGTATGGGACAGGGGGGCAATCAGCCCCAGCATTTT. As protein: CASGMGQGGNQPQHF.

The chain combines TRBV6-1 with TRBJ2-1; 11 nucleotides agree with TRBD2. In germline, CDR1 is MNHNS, CDR2 SASEGT. The CDR3 consists of 17 residues. The ends lost 4 bases at V and 4 bases at J; junction bases unmatched: 9. The CDR3 region is CASSALTGTSGYNEQFF. CDR3 bases: TGTGCCAGCAGTGCCCTGACCGGGACTAGCGGATACAATGAGCAGTTCTTC.

The rearrangement joins TRBV7-9 to TRBJ2-1; 9 positions agree with TRBD2. V dropped 2 bases and J dropped 10; count of bases not matched to a gene: 6. Looked up from germline, CDR1 is SEHNR and CDR2 is FQNEAQ (reference sequence). The CDR3 contains 14 residues. In nucleotides, the CDR3 is TGTGCCAGCAGCTTACCCGGGACTAGCCGCGAGCAGTTCTTC. It is translated as CASSLPGTSREQFF.

The V gene is TRBV12-3 or TRBV12-4, the J gene TRBJ2-5, with D perhaps matching TRBD1 (5 bases). V gave up 2 bases and J gave up 4 bases, with 8 bases separating them. The CDR3 totals 13 residues. The CDR3: CASSLTRVETQYF. CDR3 DNA sequence: TGTGCCAGCAGTTTAACCAGGGTAGAGACCCAGTACTTC.

V gene TRBV6-5 combines with J gene TRBJ1-3; D gene ambiguous. The ends were cut back, 9 bases at V and 0 bases at J, with 12 bases in the middle. The CDR3 is 14 residues long. Germline loops: CDR1 MNHEY, CDR2 SVGAGI. In DNA, the CDR3 is TGTGCCAGTAAGGAACAGAACTCTGGAAACACCATATATTTT. Translated: CASKEQNSGNTIYF.

V usage is TRBV3-1 (or the pseudogene TRBV3-2) and J usage is TRBJ1-4; 9 positions agree with TRBD1. The CDR3 consists of 20 residues. The germline V gene has CDR1 LGHDT and CDR2 YNNKEL (reference sequence). With 4 bases clipped from V and 8 bases from J, the junction kept 23 bases outside the gene matches. The chain's CDR3 is CASSPPFWDLKDRGFEKLFF. The CDR3 region has the DNA TGTGCCAGCAGCCCCCCCTTTTGGGACCTGAAGGACAGGGGATTCGAAAAACTGTTTTTT.